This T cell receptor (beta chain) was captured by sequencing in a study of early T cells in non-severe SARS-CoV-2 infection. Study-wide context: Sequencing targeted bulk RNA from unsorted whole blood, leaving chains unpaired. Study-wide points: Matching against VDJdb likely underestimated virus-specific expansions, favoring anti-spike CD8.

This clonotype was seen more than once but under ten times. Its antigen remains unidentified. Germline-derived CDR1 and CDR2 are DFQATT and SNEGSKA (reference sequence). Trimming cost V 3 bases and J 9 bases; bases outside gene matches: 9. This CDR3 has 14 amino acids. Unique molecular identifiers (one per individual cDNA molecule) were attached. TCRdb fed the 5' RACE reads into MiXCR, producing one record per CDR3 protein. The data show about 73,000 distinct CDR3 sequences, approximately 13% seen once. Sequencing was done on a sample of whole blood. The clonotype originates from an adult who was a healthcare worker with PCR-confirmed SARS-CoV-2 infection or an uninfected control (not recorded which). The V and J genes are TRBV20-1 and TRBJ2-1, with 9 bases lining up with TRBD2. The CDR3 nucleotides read TGCAGTGCTAGGCGGGTAGCGGGGGAGTTTGAGCAGTTCTTC. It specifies CSARRVAGEFEQFF.